This T cell receptor (beta chain) was sequenced during a study of PD-1 blockade in classical Hodgkin lymphoma. Turning to this clone: Its specificity is unknown.

Method: immunoSEQ multiplex PCR; TCRdb's copy keeps in-frame clones and lacks some. In the table there are about 53,000 clones, over 75% of which are singletons. Every patient relapsed after autologous stem cell transplantation, and brentuximab vedotin exposure varied. The CDR3 is 15 amino acids. Trimming left V 3 bases short and J 2 bases short, with 12 bases between. CDR1 is LNHDA and CDR2 is SQIVND in the germline V gene (reference sequence). Study-wide results and caveats: Significantly greater TCR diversity emerged by C4D1 in CD4+ cells but not CD8+ cells. Repertoire differences lack defined causes, possibly disease activity or prior therapy. Baseline diversity resembling that of newly diagnosed patients was seen in complete responders.

The V and J genes are TRBV19 and TRBJ2-3; a possible D gene is TRBD1 (5 bases). The sequences come from peripheral blood mononuclear cells (PBMCs), collected at baseline. This receptor was obtained from a human donor with classical Hodgkin lymphoma. The CDR3 here is CASSILGQLTDTQYF. The CDR3 nucleotides read TGTGCCAGTAGTATCTTGGGGCAGCTCACAGATACGCAGTATTTT. The whole variable domain, filled in from reference TRBV19 and TRBJ2-3, reads DGGITQSPKYLFRKEGQNVTLSCEQNLNHDAMYWYRQDPGQGLRLIYYSQIVNDFQKGDIAEGYSVSREKKESFPLTVTSAQKNPTAFYLCASSILGQLTDTQYFGPGTRLTVL.